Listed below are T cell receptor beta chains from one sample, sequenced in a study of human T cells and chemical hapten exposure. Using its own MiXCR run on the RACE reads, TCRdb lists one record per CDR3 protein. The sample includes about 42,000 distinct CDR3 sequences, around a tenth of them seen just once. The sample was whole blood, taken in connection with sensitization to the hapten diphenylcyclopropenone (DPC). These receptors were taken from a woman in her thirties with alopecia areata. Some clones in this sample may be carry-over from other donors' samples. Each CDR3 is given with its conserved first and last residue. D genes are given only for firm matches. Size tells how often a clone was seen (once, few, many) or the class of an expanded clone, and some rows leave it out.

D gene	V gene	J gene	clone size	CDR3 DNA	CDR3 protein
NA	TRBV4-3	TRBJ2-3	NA	TGCGCCAGCAGCCAAGAGACGGAACAGGTCACAGATACGCAGTATTTT	CASSQETEQVTDTQYF
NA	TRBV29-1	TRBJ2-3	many	TGCAGCGTTGAAGAGTCAGGCACAGATACGCAGTATTTT	CSVEESGTDTQYF
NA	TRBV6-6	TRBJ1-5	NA	TGTGCCAGCAGTTACGACGGGGGCTTCGATCAGCCCCAGCATTTT	CASSYDGGFDQPQHF
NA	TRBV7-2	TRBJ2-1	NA	TGTGCCAGCAGCTTAGACAGGGATGACAATGAGCAGTTCTTC	CASSLDRDDNEQFF
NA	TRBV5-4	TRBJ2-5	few	TGTGCCAGCACCACAGACACGGCAGCGACCCTGCATGGGACCCAGTACTTC	CASTTDTAATLHGTQYF
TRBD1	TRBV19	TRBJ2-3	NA	TGTGCCAGTAGTATATCCGCGGACAGGACCACAGATACGCAGTATTTT	CASSISADRTTDTQYF
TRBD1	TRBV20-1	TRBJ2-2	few	TGCAGTGCTAGATCCCGGGACAGGGAAAACACCGGGGAGCTGTTTTTT	CSARSRDRENTGELFF
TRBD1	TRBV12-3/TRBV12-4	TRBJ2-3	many	TGTGCCAGCAGTATCAGACAGGGGAGGAATACGCAGTATTTT	CASSIRQGRNTQYF
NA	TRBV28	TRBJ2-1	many	TGTGCCAGCAGTGACCGCCTCGGTGAGCAGTTCTTC	CASSDRLGEQFF
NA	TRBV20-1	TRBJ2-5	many	TGCAGTGCTAGAGGCCTAGTAAAGACCCAGTACTTC	CSARGLVKTQYF
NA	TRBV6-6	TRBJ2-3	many	TGTGCCAGCAGTTACCCCAGGGGAACTAGCACAGATACGCAGTATTTT	CASSYPRGTSTDTQYF
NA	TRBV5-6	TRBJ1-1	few	TGTGCCAGCAGCTTTTTCAACTACGGACTGGGAGCTTTCTTT	CASSFFNYGLGAFF
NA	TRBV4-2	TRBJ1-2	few	TGTGCCAGCAGCCAAGGAGGGACCGCGGGTAACTATGGCTACACCTTC	CASSQGGTAGNYGYTF
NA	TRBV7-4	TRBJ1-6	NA	TGTGCCAGCAGCAAGAGTACAACAGGGTCGGCTATTCCCCTCCACTTT	CASSKSTTGSAIPLHF
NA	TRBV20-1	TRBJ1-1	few	TGCAGTGCACTAGGGGACGGGTTGAACACTGAAGCTTTCTTT	CSALGDGLNTEAFF
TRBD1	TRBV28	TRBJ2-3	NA	TGTGCCAGCAGTGGACCGACAGGGTTAGGCACAGATACGCAGTATTTT	CASSGPTGLGTDTQYF
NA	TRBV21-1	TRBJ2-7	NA	TGTGCCAGCAGCAGTGACAGGAGAGGGTACCCCTACGAGCAGTACTTC	CASSSDRRGYPYEQYF
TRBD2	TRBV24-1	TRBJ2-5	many	TGTGCCACCAGTGATGGAAAGCGGGGGGTCCAAGAGACCCAGTACTTC	CATSDGKRGVQETQYF
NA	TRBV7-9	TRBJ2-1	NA	TGTGCCAGCAGCCCGGATACGGGGGATGAGCAGTTCTTC	CASSPDTGDEQFF
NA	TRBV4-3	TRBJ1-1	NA	TGCGCCAGCAGCCAAGATACCTGGGTCGATAATCCCGATGTCTTT	CASSQDTWVDNPDVF
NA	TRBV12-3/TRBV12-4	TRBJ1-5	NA	TGTGCCAGCAGGCGCGACGGTAATCAGCCCCAGCATTTT	CASRRDGNQPQHF
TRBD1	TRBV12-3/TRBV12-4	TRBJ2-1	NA	TGTGCCAGCAGCCTAAATGGACAGGGCTGGGGGAATGAGCAGTTCTTC	CASSLNGQGWGNEQFF
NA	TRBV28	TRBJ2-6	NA	TGTGCCTCACGATCTGGGGCCAACGTCCTGACTTTC	CASRSGANVLTF
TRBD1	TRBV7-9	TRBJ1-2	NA	TGTGCCAGCAGCTCCGACGACAGGGGCCCATATGGCTACACCTTC	CASSSDDRGPYGYTF
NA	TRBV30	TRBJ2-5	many	TGTGCCTGGAGACGAGGCGGAGGAACGGGGACCCAGTACTTC	CAWRRGGGTGTQYF
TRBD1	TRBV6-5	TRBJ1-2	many	TGTGCCAGCAGTTACGCGGACAGGCGCAACAATGGCTACACCTTC	CASSYADRRNNGYTF